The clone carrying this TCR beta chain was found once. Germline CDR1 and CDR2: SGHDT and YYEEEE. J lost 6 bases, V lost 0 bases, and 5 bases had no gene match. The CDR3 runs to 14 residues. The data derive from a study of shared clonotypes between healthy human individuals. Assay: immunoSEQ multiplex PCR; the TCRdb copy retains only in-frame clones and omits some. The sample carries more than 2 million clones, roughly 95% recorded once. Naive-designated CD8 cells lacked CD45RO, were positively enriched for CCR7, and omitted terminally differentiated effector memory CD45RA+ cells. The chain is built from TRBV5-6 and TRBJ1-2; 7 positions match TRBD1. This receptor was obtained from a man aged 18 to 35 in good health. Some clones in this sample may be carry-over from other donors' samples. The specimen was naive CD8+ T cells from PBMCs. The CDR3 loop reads CASSLAGTVNGYTF. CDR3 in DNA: TGTGCCAGCAGCTTGGCCGGGACAGTAAATGGCTACACCTTC.